These 15 T cell receptor beta chains originate from one sample sequenced in a study of shared clonotypes between healthy human individuals (TCRdb year 2020). The library was made by the immunoSEQ multiplex PCR assay. What TCRdb holds here is the immuneACCESS table cut down to in-frame rearrangements. Part of the clones is not present; checked against another copy, under half of the missing clones reflect an unresolved V gene, and the others are unexplained. This sample gives about 490,000 clones in total; about 80% of them show up just once. More than 10% of the sample goes to the ten largest clones. The sequencing sample was made of PBMCs. Every receptor here comes from a woman aged 40 to 50 in good health. Some clones in this sample may be carry-over from other donors' samples.

This chain uses TRBV7-2 with TRBJ2-2; D is ambiguous. The CDR3 is 15 residues long. Trimming removed 5 bases from V and 1 base from J, with 11 bases in between. CDR1 is SGHTA, CDR2 FQGNSA, per germline. The CDR3, as DNA: TGTGCCAGCAGCCCTCTAAGGAGGAACACCGGGGAGCTGTTTTTT. Protein: CASSPLRRNTGELFF.

The chain has TRBV19 and TRBJ2-2, with D tentatively TRBD1 (6 bases). In germline, CDR1 is LNHDA, CDR2 SQIVND (reference sequence). The germline V and J ends were trimmed by 4 bases and 1 base, with 10 bases remaining between them. This CDR3 has 15 residues. CDR3 nucleotides: TGTGCCAGTAGTAGGGCCAGGGGGAACACCGGGGAGCTGTTTTTT. It encodes CASSRARGNTGELFF.

This clone occurred a few times. V and J are TRBV10-1 and TRBJ1-2; 7 bases line up with TRBD1. Germline CDR1 is WNHNN and CDR2 is SYGVQD (reference sequence). The CDR3 is made up of 13 amino acids. V was pared by 5 bases and J by 4 bases, with 4 bases of the junction left unmatched. CDR3 in amino acids: CASSSQGTYGYTF. CDR3 DNA: TGCGCCAGCAGTTCACAGGGGACCTATGGCTACACCTTC.

This clone was observed a few times. The gene calls are TRBV6-1 and TRBJ1-1; D possibly corresponds to TRBD1 (6 bases). Germline V gene lookup returns CDR1 MNHNS and CDR2 SASEGT. With 7 bases removed from V and 4 bases from J, the gap between germline ends came to 16 bases. The CDR3 has 14 amino acids. Here the CDR3 DNA reads TGTGCCAGCACACAGGAGGGGGTGGTCACTGAAGCTTTCTTT. It yields the protein CASTQEGVVTEAFF.

This clone was detected a few times. This sequence joins TRBV18 and TRBJ1-2; possible D gene TRBD1, 5 bases. There are 14 residues in the CDR3. The germline V gene encodes CDR1 KGHSH and CDR2 LQKENI. V lost 2 bases to trimming and J lost 3 bases, with 10 bases between them. The CDR3 here is CASSPETGHYGYTF. CDR3 in DNA: TGTGCCAGCTCACCAGAAACAGGACACTATGGCTACACCTTC. The full variable domain, completed using reference TRBV18 and TRBJ1-2, is NAGVMQNPRHLVRRRGQEARLRCSPMKGHSHVYWYRQLPEEGLKFMVYLQKENIIDESGMPKERFSAEFPKEGPSILRIQQVVRGDSAAYFCASSPETGHYGYTFGSGTRLTVV.

The genes are TRBV18 and TRBJ2-7; D not certain. CDR3 size: 14 residues. V lost 2 bases and J lost 3, with 11 bases in between. The germline V gene has CDR1 KGHSH and CDR2 LQKENI. This chain's CDR3 is CASSPSRQIYEQYF. The CDR3 DNA follows: TGTGCCAGCTCACCAAGTCGGCAGATCTACGAGCAGTACTTC.

This rearrangement joins TRBV6-1 to TRBJ2-3, with unresolved D. The CDR3 consists of 13 residues. Germline CDR1 reads MNHNS; CDR2 reads SASEGT. The V end lost 7 bases, the J end lost 4 bases, and 12 bases lay between the germline ends. CDR3 sequence reads: CASISGSADTQYF. DNA of the CDR3: TGTGCCAGCATATCCGGGTCCGCAGATACGCAGTATTTT.

This chain uses TRBV10-3 with TRBJ2-5; D perhaps matches TRBD1 (6 bases). The end of the DNA is better explained by TRBJ2-7, so the J call may be wrong. The germline gives CDR1 ENHRY, CDR2 SYGVKD. This CDR3 comprises 21 residues. The CDR3 coding sequence is TGTGCCATCAGTGAGTCGATTCTACCGGGCTCCGTGGGGGACATCGCCTACGAGCAGTACTTC. This gives the protein CAISESILPGSVGDIAYEQYF.

This clone came up a few times. The chain combines TRBV28 with TRBJ1-1; 7 nucleotides align to TRBD1. This CDR3 spans 11 amino acids. CDR1 and CDR2 (germline): MDHEN, SYDVKM. CDR3 region: CADRVCTEAFF. Written as DNA, the CDR3 is TGTGCAGACAGGGTTTGCACTGAAGCTTTCTTT.

CDR3 sequence reads: CAISDGTNTGELFF. CDR3 nucleotide sequence: TGTGCCATCAGTGACGGTACGAACACCGGGGAGCTGTTTTTT. This chain links TRBV10-3 with TRBJ2-2; D call uncertain. Trimming took off 3 bases at V and 0 bases at J, with 5 bases between the two ends. The CDR3 totals 14 residues. Germline V CDR1 and CDR2: ENHRY, SYGVKD.

This clone showed up just a few times. Additional DNA sequences in this sample encode the identical CDR3. V gene TRBV11-2 combines with J gene TRBJ2-2; D uncertain. The length of the CDR3 is 13 residues. Germline loops: CDR1 SGHAT, CDR2 FQNNGV. Deletions cut 0 bases from V and 4 bases from J, with 3 bases between. This CDR3 is CASSLDRTGELFF. The CDR3, as DNA: TGTGCCAGCAGCTTAGATCGCACCGGGGAGCTGTTTTTT.

This clone has a handful of counts. The chain carries TRBV11-2 and TRBJ1-1; TRBD1 might be the D (5 bases). The length of the CDR3 is 14 residues. V was cut by 3 bases and J by 3 bases, with 11 bases left in between. Per germline, CDR1 SGHAT and CDR2 FQNNGV. As DNA, the CDR3 is TGTGCCAGCAGCTTCACTTCAGGGTACACTGAAGCTTTCTTT. Its translation is CASSFTSGYTEAFF. The full variable domain, with the rest looked up from reference TRBV11-2 and TRBJ1-1, is EAGVAQSPRYKIIEKRQSVAFWCNPISGHATLYWYQQILGQGPKLLIQFQNNGVVDDSQLPKDRFSAERLKGVDSTLKIQPAKLEDSAVYLCASSFTSGYTEAFFGQGTRLTVV.

The chain has TRBV29-1 and TRBJ1-5; TRBD1 might be the D (5 bases). The ends were cut back, 3 bases at V and 6 bases at J, with 12 bases in the middle. The CDR3 runs to 13 residues. Germline V lookup: CDR1 SQVTM, CDR2 ANQGSEA. The CDR3 bases are TGCAGCGTTGACGGGGGAGAGGGTCAGCCCCAGCATTTT. Its translation: CSVDGGEGQPQHF.

The J gene is TRBJ1-1, the V gene TRBV5-6, with unresolved D. V lost 1 base to trimming and J lost 3 bases, with 10 bases between them. This CDR3 has 14 residues. CDR1 is SGHDT and CDR2 is YYEEEE in the germline V gene. The CDR3 protein is CASSLYGLDTEAFF. CDR3 coding DNA: TGTGCCAGCAGCTTGTACGGGCTAGACACTGAAGCTTTCTTT.

At least ten counts were recorded for this clone. The rearrangement links TRBV6-4 to TRBJ2-1, with 12 positions matching TRBD1. CDR3 length: 14 amino acids. Germline V lookup: CDR1 MRHNA, CDR2 SNTAGT. The trim removed 6 bases at V and 8 bases at J, leaving 5 bases unmatched. DNA for the CDR3: TGTGCCAGCAGCGGGGGACAGGGGGCCGATGAGCAGTTCTTC. It encodes CASSGGQGADEQFF.